Each of the 15 T cell receptor beta chains below was sequenced from the same sample in a study of cytomegalovirus exposure and HLA in healthy donors. The primer mix had 60 Vbeta and 13 Jbeta primers. Data came from immunoSEQ multiplex PCR; TCRdb stores just in-frame clones and leaves some out. The table shows about 220,000 clones, with approximately 80% occurring only once. The sequencing sample was made of PBMCs. These receptors originate from a boy between 2 and 15 years old in good health and CMV-seronegative.

Turning to this clone: The junction and the germline gene differ at one end; a read error may be behind it. The gene calls are TRBV7-6 and TRBJ2-7; TRBD2 might be the D (6 bases). The CDR3 is 13 residues long. Germline CDR1 SGHVS, CDR2 FNYEAQ. The CDR3 DNA follows: TGTGCCGGCAGCTTAGTAGGGGCGGGGGAGCAGTACTTC. Protein product: CAGSLVGAGEQYF.

This clone was counted a single time. The V gene is TRBV9, the J gene TRBJ1-6; unclear D gene. Germline V CDR1 and CDR2: SGDLS, YYNGEE. V shed 4 bases and J shed 6 bases, with 14 bases lying between them. CDR3 length: 15 residues. The CDR3: CASSPDSWANSPLHF. In DNA form, the CDR3 reads TGTGCCAGCAGCCCAGATTCCTGGGCTAATTCACCCCTCCACTTT.

The chain has TRBV6-6 and TRBJ1-3, with D unresolved. The germline CDR1 and CDR2 sequences are MNHNY and SVGAGI (reference sequence). Trimming stripped 5 bases from V and 0 bases from J, with 11 bases between. The CDR3 extends over 15 amino acids. In DNA, the CDR3 is TGTGCCAGCAGTACCCAGGTCCTCTCTGGAAACACCATATATTTT. Its translation is CASSTQVLSGNTIYF.

The V call is TRBV6-5, the J call TRBJ2-3, with TRBD1 matching 10 bases. Germline CDR1 reads MNHEY; CDR2 reads SVGAGI. CDR3 size: 16 residues. V lost 4 bases and J lost 2; bases outside the gene matches: 6. DNA for the CDR3: TGTGCCAGCAGTTCCCGGGACAGGGGCCACACAGATACGCAGTATTTT. As protein: CASSSRDRGHTDTQYF.

This chain links TRBV7-9 with TRBJ1-2, with D possibly TRBD1 on 6 matching bases. V was clipped by 1 base and J by 5 bases, with 17 bases between them. Germline V gene data show CDR1 as SEHNR and CDR2 as FQNEAQ (reference sequence). CDR3 size: 16 residues. CDR3 sequence (DNA): TGTGCCAGCAGCTTAGGAAGGACGGGACACCAGTATGGCTACACCTTC. This gives the protein CASSLGRTGHQYGYTF.

The CDR3 protein is CASSVGAGRQYEQYF. The CDR3 DNA follows: TGTGCCAGCAGCGTAGGGGCAGGAAGACAGTACGAGCAGTACTTC. The chain links TRBV9 to TRBJ2-7; D may be TRBD1 (5 bases). Germline lookup yields CDR1 SGDLS and CDR2 YYNGEE. Trimming took off 0 bases at V and 4 bases at J, with 14 bases between the two ends. The CDR3 is 15 amino acids.

This chain uses TRBV19 with TRBJ2-2; D uncertain. The V and J ends lost 3 bases and 1 base respectively, with 12 bases between them. The CDR3 has 16 residues. The germline gives CDR1 LNHDA, CDR2 SQIVND (reference sequence). CDR3 amino acids: CASSILAVKNTGELFF. In DNA, the CDR3 is TGTGCCAGTAGTATCCTGGCGGTAAAGAACACCGGGGAGCTGTTTTTT.

V usage is TRBV5-1 and J usage is TRBJ1-1; D call uncertain. The CDR3 extends over 13 amino acids. The V end was cut by 3 bases, the J end by 3 bases, with 9 bases between. Per germline, CDR1 SGHRS and CDR2 YFSETQ. CDR3 protein: CASSSRRDTEAFF. The CDR3 DNA is TGCGCCAGCAGCTCCAGACGGGACACTGAAGCTTTCTTT.

The CDR3: CASSPQLAVFNEQFF. As DNA, the CDR3 is TGTGCCAGCTCACCACAACTAGCGGTATTCAATGAGCAGTTCTTC. This chain connects TRBV18 to TRBJ2-1, with 8 positions matching TRBD2. Germline assignment: CDR1 KGHSH and CDR2 LQKENI. This CDR3 contains 15 residues. V was pared by 1 base and J by 6 bases, with 5 bases of the junction left unmatched. Filled out from reference TRBV18 and TRBJ2-1, the complete variable domain reads NAGVMQNPRHLVRRRGQEARLRCSPMKGHSHVYWYRQLPEEGLKFMVYLQKENIIDESGMPKERFSAEFPKEGPSILRIQQVVRGDSAAYFCASSPQLAVFNEQFFGPGTRLTVL.

The rearrangement links TRBV19 to TRBJ1-1; the match to TRBD1 covers 10 bases. Germline assignment: CDR1 LNHDA and CDR2 SQIVND (reference sequence). The CDR3 is made up of 14 amino acids. V lost 5 bases to trimming and J lost 7 bases; unmatched junction nucleotides: 7. Here the CDR3 reads CASSATGGRDEAFF. CDR3 in DNA: TGTGCCAGTAGTGCGACAGGGGGCCGGGATGAAGCTTTCTTT.

The rearrangement uses TRBV5-4 and TRBJ2-7; 7 bases line up with TRBD1. The CDR3 totals 14 residues. The V and J ends lost 2 bases and 3 bases, in that order; junction bases with no gene match: 5. The germline V gene has CDR1 SGHNT and CDR2 YYREEE (reference sequence). The CDR3 sequence is CASSFSGQIYEQYF. In nucleotides, the CDR3 is TGTGCCAGCAGCTTTTCGGGACAGATCTACGAGCAGTACTTC.

The J gene is TRBJ2-7, the V gene TRBV18, with TRBD1 as a possible D gene (5 bases). CDR3 length: 15 amino acids. Germline V gene lookup returns CDR1 KGHSH and CDR2 LQKENI. V shed 2 bases and J shed 1 base, with 12 bases lying between them. In nucleotides, the CDR3 is TGTGCCAGCTCACCAGTCGTCGACAGATCCTACGAGCAGTACTTC. It codes for CASSPVVDRSYEQYF.

The chain recombines TRBV10-3 with TRBJ2-6, with 7 nucleotides matching TRBD1. J lost 1 base, V lost 5 bases, and 11 bases had no gene match. CDR1 is ENHRY, CDR2 SYGVKD, per germline. This CDR3 is 18 amino acids long. In nucleotides, the CDR3 is TGTGCCATCAGTAAGAACAGGGGCGAGAGATCTGGGGCCAACGTCCTGACTTTC. Translating gives CAISKNRGERSGANVLTF.

Of note for this clone: At one end the junction does not follow the germline gene, possibly because of a read error. The chain employs TRBV11-2 and TRBJ2-7, with TRBD2 identical over 11 bases. In germline, CDR1 is SGHAT, CDR2 FQNNGV. The CDR3 consists of 12 residues. Here the CDR3 reads CASSLLTSGGPF. The CDR3 region has the DNA TGTGCCAGCAGCTTACTTACTAGCGGGGGCCCCTTC.

This clone was detected a few times. The chain links TRBV5-5 to TRBJ1-3; maybe TRBD1 (5 bases). CDR3 length: 15 amino acids. Germline loops: CDR1 SGHKS, CDR2 YYEKEE (reference sequence). V was trimmed by 4 bases and J by 1 base, leaving 12 bases between them. The CDR3 spells CASSPGQGSGNTIYF. The CDR3 region has the DNA TGTGCCAGCAGCCCTGGTCAGGGTTCTGGAAACACCATATATTTT.